These T cell receptor beta chains were read from a single sample in a study of T cells after yellow fever vaccination. TCRdb reprocessed the 5' RACE reads via MiXCR and lists one record per CDR3 protein. The data show roughly 400,000 distinct CDR3 sequences, around a sixth seen once. Source: PBMCs, taken before the yellow fever booster vaccination. All receptors derive from a young man who received the YFV17D yellow fever vaccine. CDR3s include the opening cysteine and the closing phenylalanine or tryptophan. D genes are given only for firm matches. Part of the rows lack a size; the others show once, few, many or a class for expanded clones.

CDR3,DNA,V,D,length,size,J
CASSSEGGSNTIYF,TGTGCCAGCAGCTCGGAGGGGGGGAGTAACACCATATATTTT,TRBV5-4,.,14,few,TRBJ1-3
CASSDLSETQYF,TGTGCCAGCAGTGATCTGTCGGAGACCCAGTACTTC,TRBV6-1,.,12,.,TRBJ2-5
CASSPNPSGGADTQYF,TGCGCCAGCAGCCCCAATCCTAGCGGGGGCGCAGATACGCAGTATTTT,TRBV4-3,TRBD2,16,.,TRBJ2-3
CASSYSRSNEQFF,TGTGCCAGCAGTTACTCCCGATCCAATGAGCAGTTCTTC,TRBV6-5,.,13,.,TRBJ2-1
CSARDPRGLYQETQYF,TGCAGTGCTAGAGATCCCAGAGGACTGTATCAAGAGACCCAGTACTTC,TRBV20-1,.,16,.,TRBJ2-5
CATSRDPGFEQYF,TGTGCCACCAGCAGAGATCCTGGTTTCGAGCAGTACTTC,TRBV15,.,13,.,TRBJ2-7
CASSRVATNEKLFF,TGTGCCAGCAGCAGGGTGGCAACTAATGAAAAACTGTTTTTT,TRBV12-3/TRBV12-4,.,14,many,TRBJ1-4
CSATGQGPDTQYF,TGCAGTGCTACGGGGCAGGGGCCAGATACGCAGTATTTT,TRBV20-1,.,13,many,TRBJ2-3
CATSSRTGTNSPLHF,TGTGCCACCAGCAGTCGGACAGGGACGAATTCACCCCTCCACTTT,TRBV15,TRBD1,15,.,TRBJ1-6
CASSPRERLADTQYF,TGTGCCAGCAGCCCACGGGAACGGTTGGCAGATACGCAGTATTTT,TRBV3-1,.,15,.,TRBJ2-3